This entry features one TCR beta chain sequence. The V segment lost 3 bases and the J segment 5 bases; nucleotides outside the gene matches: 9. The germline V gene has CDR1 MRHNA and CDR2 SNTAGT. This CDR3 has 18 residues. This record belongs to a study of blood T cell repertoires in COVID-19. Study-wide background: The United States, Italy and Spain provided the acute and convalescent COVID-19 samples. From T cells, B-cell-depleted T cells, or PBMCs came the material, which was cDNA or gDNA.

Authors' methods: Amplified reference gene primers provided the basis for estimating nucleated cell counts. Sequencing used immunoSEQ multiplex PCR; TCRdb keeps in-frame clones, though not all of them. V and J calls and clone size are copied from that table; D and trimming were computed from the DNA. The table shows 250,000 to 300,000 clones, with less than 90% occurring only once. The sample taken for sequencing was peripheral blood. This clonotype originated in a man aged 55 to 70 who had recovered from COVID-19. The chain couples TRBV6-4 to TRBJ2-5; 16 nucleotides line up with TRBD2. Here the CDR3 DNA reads TGTGCCAGCAGTGAGAGGGGACTAGCGGGAGGGGGCAGGGAGACCCAGTACTTC. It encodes CASSERGLAGGGRETQYF.